These 21 T cell receptor beta chains originate from one sample sequenced in a study of T-cell reconstitution after alpha-beta-depleted transplantation in children (dated by TCRdb to 2016 to 2018). Receptors were amplified or captured by PCR. Sequencing instrument: Illumina HiSeq 2500. TCR library preparation used molecular barcoding, with unique molecular identifiers applied to normalize quantification of the TCRbeta repertoire. TCRdb reprocessed the public reads (quality trimming at Q25 with fastp, clone calling with MiXCR) and kept in-frame beta chains. Each entry merges the rows of one CDR3 protein and shows their most common DNA and genes. Counted in this sample were more than 450,000 distinct CDR3 sequences; 15% to 20% of them appeared once. The top ten hold 3% to 3.5% of the sample. This sample comprised PBMCs from the stem cell graft donor, obtained from the stem cell graft. The receptors derive from a human donor who donated a stem cell graft to a child with acute lymphoblastic leukemia.

The V call is TRBV18, the J call TRBJ2-7, with 9 nucleotides matching TRBD2. Losses at the gene ends were 3 bases for V and 10 bases for J; bases not matched to a gene: 16. In germline, CDR1 is KGHSH, CDR2 LQKENI. CDR3 size: 16 residues. The CDR3 bases are TGTGCCAGCTCACCCGAGACTACTAGCGGGTCTTCTCTCCAGTACTTC. Its protein product is CASSPETTSGSSLQYF.

This clonotype was seen a handful of times. CDR3 amino acids: CASSPMGLNTGELFF. CDR3 nucleotide sequence: TGTGCCAGCAGCCCGATGGGACTAAACACCGGGGAGCTGTTTTTT. The V gene is TRBV12-3 or TRBV12-4, the J gene TRBJ2-2; TRBD2 agrees at 7 bases. The CDR3 loop spans 15 amino acids. The V segment lost 6 bases and the J segment 2 bases; nucleotides outside the gene matches: 6.

The J gene is TRBJ2-7, the V gene TRBV20-1, with 8 bases aligning to TRBD1. Unmatched junction bases numbered 10, after V lost 6 bases and J lost 3 bases. The CDR3 contains 14 residues. Germline values: CDR1 DFQATT, CDR2 SNEGSKA (reference sequence). In nucleotides, the CDR3 is TGCAGTGCCGGAGTGGACAGGGTAGTCTACGAGCAGTACTTC. Amino acids: CSAGVDRVVYEQYF.

This clonotype was detected once. The chain couples TRBV29-1 to TRBJ2-1; no clear D gene. The CDR3 has 22 amino acids. Per germline, CDR1 SQVTM and CDR2 ANQGSEA. V was cut by 6 bases and J by 5 bases, with 41 bases left in between. CDR3 sequence: CSVSKYKDSRPTAKKFNNEQFF. CDR3 nucleotide sequence: TGCAGCGTCTCCAAGTATAAGGATTCAAGACCAACGGCCAAAAAATTTAACAATGAGCAGTTCTTC.

This clonotype was picked up a small number of times. The V call is TRBV20-1, the J call TRBJ2-1; D might be TRBD1 (5 bases). Trimming removed 0 bases from V and 4 bases from J, with 16 bases in between. From germline, CDR1 is DFQATT and CDR2 SNEGSKA (reference sequence). The CDR3 has 16 residues. The CDR3 sequence is CSARDPNPGHYNEQFF. CDR3 coding DNA: TGCAGTGCTAGAGATCCGAATCCAGGACATTACAATGAGCAGTTCTTC.

The DNA of the CDR3 is TGCAGCGTCACGGGACTAGGAGCCGGGGAGCTGTTTTTT. Protein sequence: CSVTGLGAGELFF. The chain combines TRBV29-1 with TRBJ2-2, with 8 bases that match TRBD2. There are 13 residues in the CDR3. Germline CDR1 and CDR2: SQVTM and ANQGSEA. The V and J ends lost 6 bases and 6 bases, in that order; junction bases with no gene match: 6.

This clonotype was observed a few times. The rearrangement joins TRBV11-2 to TRBJ2-7, with D tentatively TRBD1 (7 bases). Trimming shortened V by 2 bases and J by 0 bases, and 11 bases separated the two germline ends. The CDR3 spans 15 residues. Germline CDR1 reads SGHAT; CDR2 reads FQNNGV. The CDR3 region is CASSLWRDSSYEQYF. The CDR3 DNA reads as TGTGCCAGCAGCTTATGGCGGGACAGCTCCTACGAGCAGTACTTC.

The chain links TRBV6-2 or TRBV6-3 to TRBJ1-4, with TRBD1 identical over 9 bases. The CDR3 is made up of 19 amino acids. After removal of 2 bases from V and 5 bases from J, the junction contained 15 bases not matched to a gene. Per germline, CDR1 MNHEY and CDR2 SVGEGT. The DNA for the CDR3 is TGTGCCAGCAGTTACATCACCGGGACAGGGTGGCCTGTGAATGAAAAACTGTTTTTT. This codes for CASSYITGTGWPVNEKLFF.

This sequence joins TRBV29-1 and TRBJ2-2; 8 bases are shared with TRBD2. Per germline, CDR1 SQVTM and CDR2 ANQGSEA. V gave up 4 bases and J gave up 5 bases; unmatched junction bases: 12. The CDR3 is 16 residues long. As DNA, the CDR3 is TGCAGCGTTGGGATATTAGGACTAGCTGGTACCGGGGAGCTGTTTTTT. This translates into CSVGILGLAGTGELFF.

This clonotype occurred a few times. The chain is built from TRBV5-1 and TRBJ1-1, with 7 nucleotides matching TRBD1. The CDR3 sequence is 16 residues long. CDR1 and CDR2 from the germline V gene are SGHRS and YFSETQ. Trimming removed 1 base from V and 2 bases from J; junction bases left unmatched: 8. Here the CDR3 reads CASSLLLGTENTEAFF. The CDR3 nucleotides are TGCGCCAGCAGCTTGCTTCTCGGGACAGAAAACACTGAAGCTTTCTTT.

This clonotype was seen more than once but under ten times. The chain carries TRBV25-1 and TRBJ1-3, with D possibly TRBD1 on 6 matching bases. CDR3 length: 15 amino acids. Germline assignment: CDR1 MGHDK and CDR2 SYGVNS. The V gene lost 10 bases and the J gene lost 4 bases, with 20 bases spanning the gap. Here the CDR3 DNA reads TGTGCCACCAGAGTAGCAGGCACAGGGGGAAACACCATATATTTT. This gives the protein CATRVAGTGGNTIYF.

The V gene is TRBV19, the J gene TRBJ1-5; D perhaps matches TRBD1 (6 bases). V was shortened by 8 bases and J by 3 bases, with 17 bases between the two germline ends. The CDR3 loop spans 15 amino acids. Per the germline V gene, CDR1 is LNHDA and CDR2 is SQIVND (reference sequence). Here the CDR3 DNA reads TGTGCCAGTGGGGGGCAGGGCCTATTCAATCAGCCCCAGCATTTT. Residues: CASGGQGLFNQPQHF. Together with reference TRBV19 and TRBJ1-5, the CDR3 gives the full variable domain: DGGITQSPKYLFRKEGQNVTLSCEQNLNHDAMYWYRQDPGQGLRLIYYSQIVNDFQKGDIAEGYSVSREKKESFPLTVTSAQKNPTAFYLCASGGQGLFNQPQHFGDGTRLSIL.

This clonotype was counted a few times. This chain joins TRBV5-1 and TRBJ1-3, with a possible D match to TRBD1 (5 bases). CDR1 and CDR2 from the germline V gene are SGHRS and YFSETQ. The CDR3 length is 14 residues. V was pared by 4 bases and J by 0 bases, with 8 bases between. The CDR3 here is CASSAGTSGNTIYF. The CDR3 DNA follows: TGCGCCAGCAGCGCGGGGACCTCTGGAAACACCATATATTTT.

The table lists this clonotype with a few counts. The CDR3 region is CASIPGLATDTQYF. DNA of the CDR3: TGTGCCAGCATCCCGGGTCTAGCCACAGATACGCAGTATTTT. This chain uses TRBV2 with TRBJ2-3, with TRBD2 as a possible D gene (5 bases). Trimming took 7 bases from V and 2 from J, leaving 13 bases between them. CDR1 SNHLY and CDR2 FYNNEI come from the germline V gene. The CDR3 contains 14 residues.

The genes are TRBV27 and TRBJ2-1; TRBD2 aligns across 7 bases. V lost 3 bases and J lost 7; bases outside the gene matches: 6. Per the germline V gene, CDR1 is MNHEY and CDR2 is SMNVEV (reference sequence). The CDR3 has 14 amino acids. For the CDR3, the DNA is TGTGCCAGCAGTTTTGCGGGAGTAGTTAATGAGCAGTTCTTC. Translating it yields CASSFAGVVNEQFF.

This clonotype was observed a few times. The chain employs TRBV12-3 or TRBV12-4 and TRBJ2-1, with 12 nucleotides matching TRBD2. The CDR3 runs to 14 residues. Unmatched junction bases numbered 6, after V lost 5 bases and J lost 10 bases. CDR3 loop: CASSRLAGALEQFF. Here the CDR3 DNA reads TGTGCCAGCAGTCGACTAGCGGGAGCACTCGAGCAGTTCTTC.

This clonotype has a handful of counts. The rearrangement uses TRBV24-1 and TRBJ2-7; D is possibly TRBD1 (6 bases). Trimming shortened V by 2 bases and J by 0 bases, and 16 bases separated the two germline ends. CDR1 is KGHDR and CDR2 is SFDVKD in the germline V gene. This CDR3 spans 17 amino acids. The CDR3 nucleotides read TGTGCCACCAGTGATTCCACCCAGGGGTTCCCCTCCTACGAGCAGTACTTC. Its protein product is CATSDSTQGFPSYEQYF.

The table lists this clonotype with a few counts. This chain links TRBV6-1 with TRBJ1-4; no clear D. V dropped 6 bases and J dropped 7 bases, with 15 bases sitting between them. The V gene's germline CDR1 is MNHNS and CDR2 SASEGT. This CDR3 is built from 14 residues. The CDR3 here is CASSRGVGSEKLFF. In DNA form, the CDR3 reads TGTGCCAGCAGCCGCGGGGTGGGTTCTGAAAAACTGTTTTTT.

This clonotype was counted a few times. The genes are TRBV5-1 and TRBJ2-1; D not resolved. V was trimmed by 0 bases and J by 1 base, leaving 8 bases between them. The CDR3 totals 15 residues. Per the germline V gene, CDR1 is SGHRS and CDR2 is YFSETQ. Here the CDR3 DNA reads TGCGCCAGCAGCTTGGTCGGCGATTCCTACAATGAGCAGTTCTTC. Translating gives CASSLVGDSYNEQFF.

This clonotype showed up just a few times. The chain uses TRBV19 and TRBJ1-6; 7 bases agree with TRBD1. Per the germline V gene, CDR1 is LNHDA and CDR2 is SQIVND (reference sequence). The CDR3 has 16 amino acids. The junction had 9 bases not matched to a gene; V was cut back by 6 bases and J by 4 bases. CDR3 region: CASRPGQVLYNSPLHF. CDR3 nucleotides: TGTGCCAGTAGACCCGGACAGGTGCTTTATAATTCACCCCTCCACTTT. Complete variable domain (other parts from reference TRBV19 and TRBJ1-6): DGGITQSPKYLFRKEGQNVTLSCEQNLNHDAMYWYRQDPGQGLRLIYYSQIVNDFQKGDIAEGYSVSREKKESFPLTVTSAQKNPTAFYLCASRPGQVLYNSPLHFGNGTRLTVT.

This clonotype was counted a few times. This CDR3 is CASSPPLRLLDIRNTEAFF. The CDR3 DNA sequence: TGTGCCAGCTCCCCTCCTTTAAGGCTATTAGACATTCGGAACACTGAAGCTTTCTTT. This rearrangement joins TRBV2 to TRBJ1-1; D is unclear. Trimming removed 8 bases at V and 1 base at J, with 29 bases between. This CDR3 has 19 amino acids. Germline V CDR1 and CDR2: SNHLY, FYNNEI.